This TCR beta chain was captured by sequencing in a study of T cell clonality in common variable immunodeficiency. The study, taken as a whole, reports: Reportedly, TCR beta sequences from common variable immunodeficiency showed fewer deletions and N-nucleotide insertions.

Only a few counts were recorded for this clone. Its antigen is unidentified. Given a much more abundant clone one base away, this may be a read error. Measured with immunoSEQ multiplex PCR; TCRdb has only the in-frame clones, and not every one. The sample contains 20,000 to 30,000 clones, none of them singletons. The sample comprised peripheral blood mononuclear cells. The receptor's source is a human donor with common variable immunodeficiency.

The CDR3 protein is CASRGGSGANVLTF. The part of the CDR3 DNA that was read is TGTGCCAGCAGGGGGGGATCTGGGGCCAACGTC. The rearrangement links TRBV2 to TRBJ2-6, with a tentative D call TRBD2 (6 bases). The read ends 3 residues early relative to the CDR3; the germline J gene fills the gap. Trimming took 6 bases from V and 1 from J, leaving 7 bases between them. Germline V gene sequence: CDR1 SNHLY, CDR2 FYNNEI. The CDR3 totals 14 residues.